The clone carrying this T cell receptor (beta chain) was detected only a few times. What it binds is not known. This entry comes from a study of metastatic and nonmetastatic thyroid tumors. About the research overall: Repertoires from malignant and benign thyroid patients were compared across blood and tumor or nodule tissue. Whole-study findings and limits: Within blood and tumor, benign nodules reportedly had significantly lower TCR beta diversity than malignant thyroid tumors did.

Original methodology: Building a distant-metastasis classifier for papillary thyroid cancer drew on CDR3 differences across clinicopathological groups. TCRdb re-processed the PCR reads through MiXCR. These V and J calls rely on TCRdb rather than the paper's analysis. Among 60,000 to 85,000 clones listed, roughly 18% were seen once. Until they underwent thyroid surgery, no patient had received any treatment. Germline V gene sequence: CDR1 SGHNT, CDR2 YYREEE (reference sequence). Trimming took off 2 bases at V and 5 bases at J, with 13 bases between the two ends. This CDR3 comprises 14 residues. Sequenced sample: blood. This TCR derives from a female donor with papillary thyroid cancer or a benign thyroid nodule (not recorded which). Some clones in this sample may be carry-over from other donors' samples. The gene calls are TRBV5-4 and TRBJ1-2; D gene ambiguous. CDR3 DNA: TGTGCCAGCAGCTTACGGGGAGATGAATATGGCTACACCTTC. This encodes CASSLRGDEYGYTF.